A selection of T cell receptor beta chains follows, all from one sample in a study of blood T cell repertoires in COVID-19. Only in-frame clones appear in the TCRdb table, and some are missing; sequencing was by immunoSEQ multiplex PCR. The repertoire holds some 350,000 clones, approximately 86% seen once, with less than 3.5% in the top ten. Sequenced input: peripheral blood. All receptors derive from a human donor in a cohort sampled during active COVID-19. Each CDR3 is given with its conserved first and last residue. A D gene is named only where the DNA matches it firmly. The size entry is marked missing in some rows and otherwise reads once, few, many or a size class.

J gene,D gene,V gene,clone size,CDR3 DNA,CDR3 protein
TRBJ1-6,NA,TRBV6-6,NA,TGTGCCAGCAGTTACCGGGGGTACGGGGATAATTCACCCCTCCACTTT,CASSYRGYGDNSPLHF
TRBJ2-7,TRBD1,TRBV19,NA,TGTGCCAGTTCCACAGGGGGGTCCGCCTACGAGCAGTACTTC,CASSTGGSAYEQYF
TRBJ2-1,TRBD1,TRBV10-1,NA,TGCGCCAGCAGTGAGTCGGGCAGGGGGCTCTCCGATGAGCAGTTCTTC,CASSESGRGLSDEQFF
TRBJ1-2,TRBD1,TRBV2,NA,TGTGCCAGCAGTGAACACCGGGACAGACGTCGGGACTATGGCTACACCTTC,CASSEHRDRRRDYGYTF
TRBJ2-1,NA,TRBV11-2,NA,TGTGCCAGCAGCCCCCAAGGGACTGGACGTTACAATGAGCAGTTCTTC,CASSPQGTGRYNEQFF
TRBJ1-3,NA,TRBV11-2,NA,TGTGCCAGCAGTTTGGGGCCTTTGGCAGGCTCTGGAAACACCATATATTTT,CASSLGPLAGSGNTIYF
TRBJ2-2,NA,TRBV11-2,NA,TGTGCCAGCAGCCTCACAGGGACCGACACCGGGGAGCTGTTTTTT,CASSLTGTDTGELFF
TRBJ2-2,NA,TRBV5-1,NA,TGCGCCAGCAGCTTGGATTCGAGAAACCCCGGGGAGCTGTTTTTT,CASSLDSRNPGELFF
TRBJ2-7,TRBD2,TRBV11-2,NA,TGTGCCAGTCAACCCTTAGCGGGAGTATCCTACGAGCAGTACTTC,CASQPLAGVSYEQYF
TRBJ2-7,TRBD2,TRBV2,few,TGTGCCAGCCTACCCAGCGGGAGGGCCGGCTTCGACGAGCAGTACTTC,CASLPSGRAGFDEQYF
TRBJ2-6,NA,TRBV9,NA,TGTGCCAGCAGCCCAAATTTCTCTGGGGCCAACGTCCTGACTTTC,CASSPNFSGANVLTF
TRBJ2-5,TRBD1,TRBV19,NA,TGTGCCAGTAGCGACCCGGGACAGGGGTTGGAGACCCAGTACTTC,CASSDPGQGLETQYF
TRBJ1-1,NA,TRBV30,NA,TGTGCCTGGAAAAAGGGGGAGAGATTGTACACTGAAGCTTTCTTT,CAWKKGERLYTEAFF
TRBJ2-3,TRBD2,TRBV7-3,NA,TGTGCCAGCAGCCACTCCGGTAGCGGGAGTGGAACAGATACGCAGTATTTT,CASSHSGSGSGTDTQYF
TRBJ2-2,NA,TRBV24-1,NA,TGTGCCACCAGTGACCCCCTCACCGGGGAGCTGTTTTTT,CATSDPLTGELFF
TRBJ1-1,NA,TRBV28,once,TGTGCCAGCAGTAGACAAACACAGCAGAACACTGAAGCTTTCTTT,CASSRQTQQNTEAFF
TRBJ2-1,NA,TRBV10-2,NA,TGCGCCAGCAGTGATCTGGGCCATGAGCAGTTCTTC,CASSDLGHEQFF
TRBJ2-1,TRBD2,TRBV11-3,NA,TGTGCCAGCAGCTTAACCGCTAGCGGGCACAATGAGCAGTTCTTC,CASSLTASGHNEQFF
TRBJ2-3,TRBD2,TRBV10-3,NA,TGTGCCATGGGACTAGCGACAGATACGCAGTATTTT,CAMGLATDTQYF
TRBJ1-2,NA,TRBV24-1,NA,TGTGCCACCAGTGATTCGGACAGTGGGGTGTTAGGTCTCTATGGCTACACCTTC,CATSDSDSGVLGLYGYTF
TRBJ2-2,NA,TRBV6-5,NA,TGTGCCAGCAGTCAGGGGTCCTCCCTGTTTTTT,CASSQGSSLFF
TRBJ2-7,NA,TRBV5-8,NA,TGTGCCAGCAGTCCGACCGGGACTCACGAGCAGTACTTC,CASSPTGTHEQYF
TRBJ2-1,TRBD2,TRBV4-2,NA,TGTGCCAGCAGCCAAGTGGGGACTAGCGACTACAATGAGCAGTTCTTC,CASSQVGTSDYNEQFF
TRBJ2-4,NA,TRBV18,NA,TGTGCCAGCTCACCTGACTGGATAGCCAAAAACATTCAGTACTTC,CASSPDWIAKNIQYF
TRBJ1-1,TRBD1,TRBV30,NA,TGTGCCTGGCTACAGGGGGGCACTGAAGCTTTCTTT,CAWLQGGTEAFF
TRBJ2-5,TRBD2,TRBV25-1,NA,TGTGCCAGCAGTTATTTCGTAACGGGAGGAGGGAAAGAGACCCAGTACTTC,CASSYFVTGGGKETQYF
TRBJ2-7,NA,TRBV13,NA,TGTGCCAGCAGCTTATCATCCAGCGGGTTCGGGGAGCAGTACTTC,CASSLSSSGFGEQYF
TRBJ2-5,NA,TRBV7-3,NA,TGTGCCAGCAGCCAAGCAGGGGGGGAGACCCAGTACTTC,CASSQAGGETQYF
TRBJ1-2,NA,TRBV6-5,NA,TGTGCCAGCAGTTACTCGGAGGGCTACAGGGGCTACACCTTC,CASSYSEGYRGYTF
TRBJ1-4,NA,TRBV19,NA,TGTGCCAGTAGTATCGACAGTGCAACTAATGAAAAACTGTTTTTT,CASSIDSATNEKLFF
TRBJ2-7,TRBD1,TRBV5-4,NA,TGTGCCAGCAGCTTGGGGTTAGGGGGCGCAGCCTACGAGCAGTACTTC,CASSLGLGGAAYEQYF
TRBJ1-3,NA,TRBV25-1,NA,TGTGCCAGCAGTACGGGGGGAAACACCATATATTTT,CASSTGGNTIYF
TRBJ1-6,NA,TRBV30,NA,TGTGCCTGGAGTACGACTAGGAGGGGTTCGGATTCACCCCTCCACTTT,CAWSTTRRGSDSPLHF
TRBJ2-3,NA,TRBV11-2,NA,TGTGCCAGCAGCGTTAGCAGGGGCACAGATACGCAGTATTTT,CASSVSRGTDTQYF